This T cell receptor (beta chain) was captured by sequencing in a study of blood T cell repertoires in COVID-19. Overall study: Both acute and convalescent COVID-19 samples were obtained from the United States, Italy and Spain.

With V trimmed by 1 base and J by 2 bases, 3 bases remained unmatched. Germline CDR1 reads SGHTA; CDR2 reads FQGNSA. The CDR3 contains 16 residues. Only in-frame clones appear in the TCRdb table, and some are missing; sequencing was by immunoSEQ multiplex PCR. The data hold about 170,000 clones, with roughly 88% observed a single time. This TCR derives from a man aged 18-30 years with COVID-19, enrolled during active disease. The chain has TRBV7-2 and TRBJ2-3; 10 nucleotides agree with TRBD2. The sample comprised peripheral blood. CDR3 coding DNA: TGTGCCAGCAGCTTAGTACTAGCGGGGCCCACAGATACGCAGTATTTT. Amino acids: CASSLVLAGPTDTQYF. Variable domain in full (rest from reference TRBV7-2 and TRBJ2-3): GAGVSQSPSNKVTEKGKDVELRCDPISGHTALYWYRQSLGQGLEFLIYFQGNSAPDKSGLPSDRFSAERTGGSVSTLTIQRTQQEDSAVYLCASSLVLAGPTDTQYFGPGTRLTVL.